What follows are 3 T cell receptor beta chains derived from one specimen sequenced in a study of T cell responses to AZD1222 COVID-19 vaccine. Sequencing used immunoSEQ multiplex PCR; TCRdb keeps in-frame clones, though not all of them. The sample includes approximately 73,000 clones, nearly 85% of them seen just once. The specimen was peripheral blood, collected on day 0 of AZD1222 vaccination. The source is an adult in good health.

This chain connects TRBV7-7 to TRBJ2-7; 8 bases align to TRBD1. CDR3 size: 15 residues. CDR1 is SSHAT and CDR2 is FNYEAQ in the germline V gene (reference sequence). Losses at the gene ends were 0 bases for V and 3 bases for J; bases not matched to a gene: 4. The CDR3 region has the DNA TGTGCCAGCAGCTTAGCGCAGGGGGCAAGCTACGAGCAGTACTTC. Protein sequence: CASSLAQGASYEQYF.

The rearrangement uses TRBV7-3 and TRBJ2-2; D gene uncertain. Germline-derived CDR1 and CDR2 are SGHTA and FQGTGA. The CDR3 consists of 13 residues. V was clipped by 3 bases and J by 4 bases, with 6 bases between them. CDR3 loop: CASSLQSTGELFF. The DNA of the CDR3 is TGTGCCAGCAGCTTGCAGAGCACCGGGGAGCTGTTTTTT.

V usage is TRBV19 and J usage is TRBJ1-5, with TRBD1 matching 8 bases. Per germline, CDR1 LNHDA and CDR2 SQIVND (reference sequence). V was clipped by 5 bases and J by 4 bases; unmatched bases: 7. This CDR3 has 15 amino acids. The CDR3 spells CASSPRTGSNQPQHF. CDR3 nucleotide sequence: TGTGCCAGTAGTCCTAGGACAGGGTCTAATCAGCCCCAGCATTTT. Filled out from reference TRBV19 and TRBJ1-5, the complete variable domain reads DGGITQSPKYLFRKEGQNVTLSCEQNLNHDAMYWYRQDPGQGLRLIYYSQIVNDFQKGDIAEGYSVSREKKESFPLTVTSAQKNPTAFYLCASSPRTGSNQPQHFGDGTRLSIL.